These 15 T cell receptor beta chains share one sample of origin, sequenced in a study of blood T cell repertoires in COVID-19. TCRdb's copy holds only in-frame clones and misses some; the assay was immunoSEQ multiplex PCR. The repertoire holds approximately 94,000 clones, with more than 65% as singletons. The specimen was peripheral blood. The receptors stem from a man in his sixties with acute or convalescent COVID-19.

The V gene is TRBV30, the J gene TRBJ1-6; TRBD1 matches at 9 bases. The V gene's germline CDR1 is GTSNPN and CDR2 SVGIG (reference sequence). The CDR3 sequence is 14 residues long. J lost 10 bases, V lost 0 bases, and 4 bases had no gene match. The CDR3 spells CAWSVGQGYSPLHF. The CDR3 DNA sequence: TGTGCCTGGAGTGTTGGACAGGGGTACTCACCCCTCCACTTT.

The genes are TRBV4-1 and TRBJ2-3; D perhaps matches TRBD2 (7 bases). The CDR3 is made up of 15 amino acids. The V end lost 2 bases, the J end lost 2 bases, and 11 bases lay between the germline ends. CDR1 is MGHRA and CDR2 is YSYEKL in the germline V gene. Here the CDR3 DNA reads TGCGCCAGCAGCCAAAAGGGGGGGGCCACAGATACGCAGTATTTT. Translation: CASSQKGGATDTQYF.

V and J are TRBV29-1 and TRBJ1-1, with a tentative D call TRBD1 (5 bases). The CDR3 loop spans 11 amino acids. The V end was cut by 3 bases, the J end by 7 bases, with 9 bases between. Per the germline V gene, CDR1 is SQVTM and CDR2 is ANQGSEA. The CDR3 DNA reads TGCAGCGTTGATAGGGGTGGTGAAGCTTTCTTT. Protein sequence: CSVDRGGEAFF.

This clone has more than one count but fewer than ten. This chain uses TRBV7-2 with TRBJ2-5; D might be TRBD1 (5 bases). This CDR3 is built from 14 residues. Germline CDR1 reads SGHTA; CDR2 reads FQGNSA. The V gene lost 2 bases and the J gene lost 4 bases, with 11 bases spanning the gap. The CDR3 region has the DNA TGTGCCAGCAGCTTATTGCAGGGAAGAGAGACCCAGTACTTC. Its translation: CASSLLQGRETQYF.

The gene calls are TRBV9 and TRBJ2-1; 8 nucleotides agree with TRBD2. The CDR3 length is 16 residues. The germline V gene encodes CDR1 SGDLS and CDR2 YYNGEE. J lost 0 bases, V lost 1 base, and 3 bases had no gene match. CDR3 amino acids: CASSVLGTSSYNEQFF. In nucleotides, the CDR3 is TGTGCCAGCAGCGTATTGGGGACTAGCTCCTACAATGAGCAGTTCTTC.

This clone is a singleton in its sample. The V call is TRBV19, the J call TRBJ1-5; the D is unclear. This CDR3 is 14 amino acids long. Germline V gene lookup returns CDR1 LNHDA and CDR2 SQIVND (reference sequence). Between the trimmed V and J ends, which lost 5 bases and 0 bases, there was a span of 8 bases. CDR3 bases: TGTGCCAGTAGTTCCCGGTTTAGCAATCAGCCCCAGCATTTT. It yields the protein CASSSRFSNQPQHF. Full variable domain (rest looked up from reference TRBV19 and TRBJ1-5): DGGITQSPKYLFRKEGQNVTLSCEQNLNHDAMYWYRQDPGQGLRLIYYSQIVNDFQKGDIAEGYSVSREKKESFPLTVTSAQKNPTAFYLCASSSRFSNQPQHFGDGTRLSIL.

V is TRBV27 and J is TRBJ2-2, with D possibly TRBD1 on 6 matching bases. Trimming shortened V by 6 bases and J by 3 bases, and 17 bases separated the two germline ends. Per the germline V gene, CDR1 is MNHEY and CDR2 is SMNVEV (reference sequence). The CDR3 sequence is 16 residues long. Here the CDR3 DNA reads TGTGCCAGCAGCCTTAGGACAGTAATATACACCGGGGAGCTGTTTTTT. This gives the protein CASSLRTVIYTGELFF.

The V and J genes are TRBV6-6 and TRBJ2-3, with 7 bases lining up with TRBD2. The V and J ends lost 5 bases and 4 bases, in that order; junction bases with no gene match: 9. The CDR3 totals 15 residues. In germline, CDR1 is MNHNY, CDR2 SVGAGI (reference sequence). CDR3 sequence: CASSLPRGRADTQYF. CDR3 coding DNA: TGTGCCAGCAGTCTACCTCGGGGGAGGGCAGATACGCAGTATTTT.

The genes are TRBV2 and TRBJ1-2; 9 nucleotides agree with TRBD1. The germline CDR1 and CDR2 sequences are SNHLY and FYNNEI. Trimming cost V 5 bases and J 4 bases; bases outside gene matches: 5. The CDR3 has 14 amino acids. CDR3 in amino acids: CASSRQGGSYGYTF. CDR3 sequence (DNA): TGTGCCAGCAGTAGACAGGGGGGCTCCTATGGCTACACCTTC.

The chain combines TRBV18 with TRBJ2-3; maybe TRBD2 (5 bases). Deletions cut 4 bases from V and 4 bases from J, with 18 bases between. The CDR3 consists of 16 residues. Per germline, CDR1 KGHSH and CDR2 LQKENI. The CDR3 is CASSLPGSTKPDTQYF. The CDR3 region has the DNA TGTGCCAGCTCACTTCCGGGATCCACCAAACCAGATACGCAGTATTTT.

The V and J genes are TRBV28 and TRBJ2-1, with D unresolved. Trimming took 5 bases from V and 0 from J, leaving 5 bases between them. In germline, CDR1 is MDHEN, CDR2 SYDVKM. The CDR3 length is 13 residues. CDR3 sequence reads: CASSLGSYNEQFF. Written as DNA, the CDR3 is TGTGCCAGCAGTCTCGGCTCCTACAATGAGCAGTTCTTC.

The chain joins TRBV2 to TRBJ2-5; the D gene is possibly TRBD2 (7 bases). The CDR3 length is 15 residues. V lost 6 bases, J lost 4 bases, and 18 bases lay in between. Germline V gene lookup returns CDR1 SNHLY and CDR2 FYNNEI. CDR3 DNA sequence: TGTGCCAGCAGCGTAGGGGGGGGCGCGGGAGAGACCCAGTACTTC. Protein product: CASSVGGGAGETQYF.

CDR3 region: CASSYGTEGNQPQHF. DNA of the CDR3: TGTGCCAGCAGTTACGGGACAGAGGGCAATCAGCCCCAGCATTTT. The chain has TRBV6-2 or TRBV6-3 and TRBJ1-5; 7 bases agree with TRBD1. This CDR3 has 15 residues. Germline V gene data show CDR1 as MNHEY and CDR2 as SVGEGT. The ends lost 2 bases at V and 2 bases at J; junction bases unmatched: 3.

This clone has just one count. The rearrangement joins TRBV29-1 to TRBJ2-3, with a tentative D call TRBD2 (5 bases). CDR3 size: 11 residues. The ends were cut back, 6 bases at V and 12 bases at J, with 16 bases in the middle. CDR1 is SQVTM and CDR2 is ANQGSEA in the germline V gene. DNA of the CDR3: TGCAGCGTGCCGGAGGACTTCAAACAGTATTTT. Amino acids: CSVPEDFKQYF.

The chain couples TRBV27 to TRBJ2-1; D is perhaps TRBD2 (5 bases). This CDR3 spans 16 amino acids. The germline CDR1 and CDR2 sequences are MNHEY and SMNVEV (reference sequence). The V gene lost 1 base and the J gene lost 3 bases, with 13 bases spanning the gap. In DNA form, the CDR3 reads TGTGCCAGCAGTTTATTCTCCGGACTGGGCTACAATGAGCAGTTCTTC. Residues: CASSLFSGLGYNEQFF.